The rows below give T cell receptor beta chains drawn from one sample of a study of cytomegalovirus exposure and HLA in healthy donors. The method was immunoSEQ multiplex PCR; TCRdb's version includes in-frame clones alone and lacks a portion of them. Among 100,000 to 150,000 clones, roughly 81% were seen once, and the ten largest hold around 0.99%. The sequenced sample consisted of PBMCs. Source of these receptors: a woman aged 25 to 39 in good health and CMV-seronegative. The CDR3 runs from the conserved cysteine through the conserved F or W. The order of the fields is clone size, J gene, D gene, V gene, CDR3 protein, CDR3 DNA. A D gene is named only where the DNA matches it firmly. Only some rows state a clone size, as once, few, many or a class for expanded clones.

>.|TRBJ1-3|.|TRBV30
CAWNTGRGNTIYF
TGTGCCTGGAACACAGGGAGAGGAAACACCATATATTTT
>.|TRBJ1-1|TRBD1|TRBV30
CAWRGQGAKTEAFF
TGTGCCTGGAGGGGACAGGGGGCGAAGACTGAAGCTTTCTTT
>.|TRBJ2-7|TRBD1|TRBV11-2
CASSRTGLPSEQYF
TGTGCCAGCAGCCGGACAGGGTTACCCTCCGAGCAGTACTTC
>.|TRBJ2-2|.|TRBV27
CATALRGFGELFF
TGTGCCACCGCACTGCGGGGCTTCGGGGAGCTGTTTTTT
>.|TRBJ2-2|TRBD2|TRBV4-1
CASFWGPSGSQAVNTGELFF
TGCGCCAGCTTTTGGGGCCCTAGCGGGAGCCAAGCCGTGAACACCGGGGAGCTGTTTTTT
>.|TRBJ1-2|.|TRBV2
CASSVTQNYGYTF
TGTGCCAGCAGTGTGACACAGAACTATGGCTACACCTTC
>.|TRBJ1-1|TRBD1|TRBV12-5
CASGPFSGQGAPEAFF
TGTGCTAGTGGTCCCTTCTCGGGACAGGGGGCTCCTGAAGCTTTCTTT
>.|TRBJ2-3|TRBD2|TRBV13
CASSLVSGGADTQYF
TGTGCCAGCAGCTTAGTATCCGGGGGGGCAGATACGCAGTATTTT
>.|TRBJ1-6|.|TRBV10-2
CASSESGQAYNSPLHF
TGCGCCAGCAGTGAGTCGGGGCAGGCCTATAATTCACCCCTCCACTTT
>once|TRBJ1-2|.|TRBV2
CASSSAGYGYTF
TGTGCCAGCAGTTCAGCAGGCTATGGCTACACCTTC
>.|TRBJ2-4|TRBD1|TRBV7-2
CASSLGSTGAKNIQYF
TGTGCCAGCAGCTTGGGCTCGACAGGGGCCAAAAACATTCAGTACTTC
>.|TRBJ2-3|.|TRBV10-2
CASRRDRGPDTQYF
TGCGCCAGCAGACGCGATAGAGGGCCAGATACGCAGTATTTT
>.|TRBJ2-5|TRBD1|TRBV6-1
CASSFYTQGAQYF
TGTGCCAGCAGTTTCTATACCCAGGGGGCCCAGTACTTC
>.|TRBJ1-5|.|TRBV19
CASTTPRGVGQPQHF
TGTGCCAGTACCACCCCCAGAGGTGTCGGTCAGCCCCAGCATTTT
>.|TRBJ1-6|.|TRBV6-5
CASSYGREVSPLHF
TGTGCCAGCAGTTACGGCAGGGAGGTTTCACCCCTCCACTTT
>.|TRBJ2-7|.|TRBV11-2
CASSSTGYEQYF
TGTGCCAGCAGCTCTACAGGGTACGAGCAGTACTTC
>.|TRBJ1-1|.|TRBV5-1
CASSSLGGNTEAFF
TGCGCCAGCAGCTCCCTCGGGGGGAACACTGAAGCTTTCTTT
>.|TRBJ2-3|.|TRBV6-5
CASSLARSANTQYF
TGTGCCAGCAGCCTAGCGCGGTCCGCGAATACGCAGTATTTT
>.|TRBJ2-7|.|TRBV7-3
CASSPSRGYEQYF
TGTGCCAGCAGTCCCTCTCGGGGATACGAGCAGTACTTC
>.|TRBJ2-7|TRBD1|TRBV6-5
CASSYSRQGSYEQYF
TGTGCCAGCAGTTACTCGAGACAGGGTTCCTACGAGCAGTACTTC
>.|TRBJ2-4|TRBD2|TRBV2
CASSVLSGSRNIQYF
TGTGCCAGCAGTGTCCTTAGCGGGAGCAGAAACATTCAGTACTTC
>once|TRBJ1-2|.|TRBV29-1
CSVSKSDSLGYTF
TGCAGCGTTTCGAAATCGGACAGCCTGGGGTACACCTTC
>.|TRBJ1-5|TRBD1|TRBV28
CASSSGDRRGQPQHF
TGTGCCAGCAGTTCCGGGGACAGGCGAGGCCAGCCCCAGCATTTT
>once|TRBJ2-3|TRBD1|TRBV19
CATGTGISTDTQYF
TGTGCCACTGGGACAGGGATTAGCACAGATACGCAGTATTTT